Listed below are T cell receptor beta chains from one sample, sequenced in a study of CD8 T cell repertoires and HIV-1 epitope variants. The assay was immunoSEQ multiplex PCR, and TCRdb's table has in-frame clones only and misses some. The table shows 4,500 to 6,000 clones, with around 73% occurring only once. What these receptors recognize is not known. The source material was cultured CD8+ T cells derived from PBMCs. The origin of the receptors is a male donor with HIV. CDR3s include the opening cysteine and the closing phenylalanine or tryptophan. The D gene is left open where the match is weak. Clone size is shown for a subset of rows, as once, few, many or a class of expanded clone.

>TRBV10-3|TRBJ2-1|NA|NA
TGTGCCATACGGGGAGAAGGCGGGGCGTCCGTAAATGAGCAGTTCTTC
CAIRGEGGASVNEQFF
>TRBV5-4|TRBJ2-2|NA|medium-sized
TGTGCCAGCAGCTTGGTCGACACCGGGGAGCTGTTTTTT
CASSLVDTGELFF
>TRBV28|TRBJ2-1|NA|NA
TGTGCCAGCAGTCCGACACTCCAGGCCAATGAGCAGTTCTTC
CASSPTLQANEQFF
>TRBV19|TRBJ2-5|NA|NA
TGTGCCAGTAGAATAGCAGAGACCCAGTACTTC
CASRIAETQYF
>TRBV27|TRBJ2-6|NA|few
TGTGCCAGCAGGCCGTCCCCAGCGGCTGGGGCCAACGTCCTGACTTTC
CASRPSPAAGANVLTF
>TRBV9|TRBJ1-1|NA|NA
TGTGCCAGCAGCCCCGGGGGACTGGCGGACACTGAAGCTTTCTTT
CASSPGGLADTEAFF
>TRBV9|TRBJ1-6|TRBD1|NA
TGTGCCAGCAGCTTTTGGGACAGGGTTGGTAATTCACCCCTCCACTTT
CASSFWDRVGNSPLHF
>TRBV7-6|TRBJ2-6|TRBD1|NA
TGTGCCAGCAGCACGCGACAGGGCTCTGGGGCCAACGTCCTGACTTTC
CASSTRQGSGANVLTF
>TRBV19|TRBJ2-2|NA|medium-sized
TGTGCCAGTAGTATTAGAGGATCCACCGGGGAGCTGTTTTTT
CASSIRGSTGELFF
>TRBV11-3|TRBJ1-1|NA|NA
TGTGCCAGCAGCTTAGAGTCTGGCACTGAAGCTTTCTTT
CASSLESGTEAFF
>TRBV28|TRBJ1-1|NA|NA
TGTGCCAGCAGTTTGAGCAGGGGAACTGAAGCTTTCTTT
CASSLSRGTEAFF
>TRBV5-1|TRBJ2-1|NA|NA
TGCGCCAGCAGCTACCTAGACGATGAGCAGTTCTTC
CASSYLDDEQFF
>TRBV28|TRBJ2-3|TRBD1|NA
TGTGCCAGCAGTTTCCGACAGGGGGTCACCACAGATACGCAGTATTTT
CASSFRQGVTTDTQYF
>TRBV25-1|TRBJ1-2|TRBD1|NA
TGTGCCAGCAGTGGACAGGGCCTCTATGGCTACACCTTC
CASSGQGLYGYTF
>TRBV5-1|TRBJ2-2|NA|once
TGCGCCAGCAGCTCGGCCCTCACCGGGGAGCTGTTTTTT
CASSSALTGELFF
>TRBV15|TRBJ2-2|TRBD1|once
TGTGCCACCAGCGGACAGGGTGGAGGGGAGCTGTTTTTT
CATSGQGGGELFF
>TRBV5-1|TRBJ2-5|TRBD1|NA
TGCGCCAGCAGCTTGCAGGGGGTTGGCCAAGAGACCCAGTACTTC
CASSLQGVGQETQYF
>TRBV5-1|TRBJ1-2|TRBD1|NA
TGCGCCAGCAGCACAAACTTCGACAGGGCTGACTATGGCTACACCTTC
CASSTNFDRADYGYTF
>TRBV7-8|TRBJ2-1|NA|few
TGTGCCAGCAGCTTAGAGGCGGTAGAATATAGCAATGAGCAGTTCTTC
CASSLEAVEYSNEQFF
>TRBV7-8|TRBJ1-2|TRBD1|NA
TGTGCCAGCAGCGACGGACAGGTATCGCCGTATGGCTACACCTTC
CASSDGQVSPYGYTF